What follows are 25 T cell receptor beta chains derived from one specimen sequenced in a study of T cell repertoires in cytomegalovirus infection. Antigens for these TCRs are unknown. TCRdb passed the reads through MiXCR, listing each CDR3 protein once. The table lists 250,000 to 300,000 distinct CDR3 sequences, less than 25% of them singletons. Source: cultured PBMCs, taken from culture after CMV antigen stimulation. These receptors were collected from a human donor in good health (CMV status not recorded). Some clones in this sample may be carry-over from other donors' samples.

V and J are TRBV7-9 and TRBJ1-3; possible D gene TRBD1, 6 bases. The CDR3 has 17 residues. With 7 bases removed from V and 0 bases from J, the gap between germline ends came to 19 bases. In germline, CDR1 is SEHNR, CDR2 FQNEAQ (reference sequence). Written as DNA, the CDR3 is TGTGCCAGCACCCGAGCGGGGGCCCTTGACTCTGGAAACACCATATATTTT. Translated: CASTRAGALDSGNTIYF.

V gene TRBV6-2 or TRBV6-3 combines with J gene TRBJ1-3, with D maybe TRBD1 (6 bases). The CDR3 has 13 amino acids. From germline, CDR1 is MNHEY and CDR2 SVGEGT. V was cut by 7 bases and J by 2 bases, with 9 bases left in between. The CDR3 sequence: CASKGQPGNTIYF. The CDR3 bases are TGTGCCAGCAAAGGACAGCCTGGAAACACCATATATTTT.

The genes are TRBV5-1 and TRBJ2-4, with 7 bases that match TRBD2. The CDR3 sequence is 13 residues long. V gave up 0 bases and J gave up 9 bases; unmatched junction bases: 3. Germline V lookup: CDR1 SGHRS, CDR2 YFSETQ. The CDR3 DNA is TGCGCCAGCAGCTTGGGACTAGCAAGCATTCAGTACTTC. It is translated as CASSLGLASIQYF.

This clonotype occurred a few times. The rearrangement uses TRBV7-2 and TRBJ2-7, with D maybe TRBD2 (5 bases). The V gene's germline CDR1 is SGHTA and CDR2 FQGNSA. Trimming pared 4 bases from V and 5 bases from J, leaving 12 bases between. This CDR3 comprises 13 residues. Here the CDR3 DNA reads TGTGCCAGCAGCTCTGGACTCCTTAACGAGCAGTACGTC. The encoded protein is CASSSGLLNEQYV.

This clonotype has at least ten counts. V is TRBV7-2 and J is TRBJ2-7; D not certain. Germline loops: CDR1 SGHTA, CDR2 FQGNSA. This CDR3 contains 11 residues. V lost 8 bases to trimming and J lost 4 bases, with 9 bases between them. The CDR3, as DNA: TGTGCCAGCGGCCCGTATTACGAGCAGTACTTC. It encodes CASGPYYEQYF.

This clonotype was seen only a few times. The CDR3 sequence is CASSEMTGLTYNEQFF. The CDR3 DNA reads as TGTGCCAGCAGCGAGATGACAGGGCTCACCTACAATGAGCAGTTCTTC. The V gene is TRBV7-9, the J gene TRBJ2-1; 7 bases map to TRBD1. V trimming: 5 bases; J trimming: 2 bases; junction bases outside the gene matches: 9. CDR3 size: 16 residues. Germline V lookup: CDR1 SEHNR, CDR2 FQNEAQ (reference sequence).

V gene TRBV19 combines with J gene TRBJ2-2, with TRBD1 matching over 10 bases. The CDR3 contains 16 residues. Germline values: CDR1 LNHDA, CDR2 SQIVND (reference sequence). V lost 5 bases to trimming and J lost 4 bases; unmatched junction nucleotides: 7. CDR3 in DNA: TGTGCCAGTAGTCGACAGGGGGCGGCCCCCACCGGGGAGCTGTTTTTT. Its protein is CASSRQGAAPTGELFF.

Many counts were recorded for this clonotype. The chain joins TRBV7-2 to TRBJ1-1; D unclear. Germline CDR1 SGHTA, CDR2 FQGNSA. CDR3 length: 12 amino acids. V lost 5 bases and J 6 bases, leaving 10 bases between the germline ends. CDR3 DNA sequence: TGTGCCAGCAGCGCCGGGAGGCCTGAAGCTTTCTTT. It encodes CASSAGRPEAFF.

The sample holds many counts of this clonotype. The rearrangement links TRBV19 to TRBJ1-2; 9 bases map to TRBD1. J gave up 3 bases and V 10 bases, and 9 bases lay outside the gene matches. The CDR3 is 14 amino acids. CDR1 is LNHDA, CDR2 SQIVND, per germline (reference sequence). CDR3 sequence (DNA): TGTGCCACCACCGGGACAGGGAGGTACTATGGCTACACCTTC. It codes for CATTGTGRYYGYTF.

The CDR3 nucleotides read TGTGCCAGTAGTATAGATTGGGGGACAGATACGCAGTATTTT. Residues: CASSIDWGTDTQYF. The rearrangement uses TRBV19 and TRBJ2-3; D is perhaps TRBD1 or TRBD2 (5 bases each). The CDR3 totals 14 residues. Germline assignment: CDR1 LNHDA and CDR2 SQIVND (reference sequence). The ends were cut back, 0 bases at V and 3 bases at J, with 7 bases in the middle.

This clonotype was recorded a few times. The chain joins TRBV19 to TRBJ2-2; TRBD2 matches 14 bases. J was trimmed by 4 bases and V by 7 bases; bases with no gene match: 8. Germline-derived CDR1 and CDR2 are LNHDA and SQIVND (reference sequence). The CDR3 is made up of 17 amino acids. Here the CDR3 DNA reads TGTGCCAGTACCCGACTAGCGGGAGGGCCGGGCACCGGGGAGCTGTTTTTT. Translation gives CASTRLAGGPGTGELFF.

Here the CDR3 reads CASSLTGFAYEQYF. For the CDR3, the DNA is TGTGCCAGCAGCCTGACAGGGTTTGCCTACGAGCAGTACTTC. The chain uses TRBV27 and TRBJ2-7; 7 bases match TRBD1. CDR3 length equals 14 residues. J was trimmed by 2 bases and V by 6 bases; bases with no gene match: 7. Germline CDR1 MNHEY, CDR2 SMNVEV (reference sequence).

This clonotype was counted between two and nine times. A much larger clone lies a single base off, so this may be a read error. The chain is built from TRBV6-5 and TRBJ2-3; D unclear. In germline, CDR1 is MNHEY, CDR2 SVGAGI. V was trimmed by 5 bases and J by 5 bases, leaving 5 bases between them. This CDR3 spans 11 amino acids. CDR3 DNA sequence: TGTGCCAGCAGTACCAGAGATACGCAGTATTTT. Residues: CASSTRDTQYF.

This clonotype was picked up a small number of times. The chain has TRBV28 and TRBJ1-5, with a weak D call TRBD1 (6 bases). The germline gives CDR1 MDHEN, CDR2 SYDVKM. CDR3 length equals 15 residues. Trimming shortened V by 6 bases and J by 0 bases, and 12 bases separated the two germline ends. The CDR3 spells CASRPNRDSNQPQHF. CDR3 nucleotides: TGTGCCAGCAGACCCAACAGGGATAGCAATCAGCCCCAGCATTTT.

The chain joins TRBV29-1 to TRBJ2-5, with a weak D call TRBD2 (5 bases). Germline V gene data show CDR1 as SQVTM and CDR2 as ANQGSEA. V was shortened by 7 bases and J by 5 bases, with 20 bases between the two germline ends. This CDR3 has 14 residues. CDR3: CSARREHPGETQYF. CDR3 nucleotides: TGCAGCGCTCGAAGGGAGCACCCGGGGGAGACCCAGTACTTC.

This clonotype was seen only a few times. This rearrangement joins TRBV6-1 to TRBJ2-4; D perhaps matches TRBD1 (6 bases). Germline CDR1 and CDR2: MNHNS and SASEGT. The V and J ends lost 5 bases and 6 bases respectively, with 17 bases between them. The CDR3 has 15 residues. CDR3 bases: TGTGCCAGCAGTCGAACAACAGGGTTCGGAAACATTCAGTACTTC. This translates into CASSRTTGFGNIQYF.

The CDR3 is CAIGLPGDTQYF. The CDR3 nucleotides are TGTGCCATAGGACTACCCGGAGATACGCAGTATTTT. The V and J genes are TRBV10-3 and TRBJ2-3; D possibly corresponds to TRBD2 (6 bases). Germline V gene data show CDR1 as ENHRY and CDR2 as SYGVKD. This CDR3 region has 12 residues. Trimming cost V 9 bases and J 5 bases, with 12 bases left between them.

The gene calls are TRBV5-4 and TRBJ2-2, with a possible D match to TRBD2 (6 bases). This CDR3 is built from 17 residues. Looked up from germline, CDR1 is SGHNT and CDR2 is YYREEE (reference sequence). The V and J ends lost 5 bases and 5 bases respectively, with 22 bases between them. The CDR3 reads CASRSGGGAARTGELFF. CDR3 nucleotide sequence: TGTGCCAGCAGATCGGGCGGCGGGGCCGCTCGAACCGGGGAGCTGTTTTTT.

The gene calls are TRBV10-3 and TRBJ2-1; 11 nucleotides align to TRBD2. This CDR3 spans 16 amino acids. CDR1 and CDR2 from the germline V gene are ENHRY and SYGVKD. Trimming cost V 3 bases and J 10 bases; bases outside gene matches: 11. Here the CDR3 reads CAISDRETSGRLEQFF. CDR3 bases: TGTGCCATCAGTGATCGGGAAACTAGCGGGAGATTAGAGCAGTTCTTC.

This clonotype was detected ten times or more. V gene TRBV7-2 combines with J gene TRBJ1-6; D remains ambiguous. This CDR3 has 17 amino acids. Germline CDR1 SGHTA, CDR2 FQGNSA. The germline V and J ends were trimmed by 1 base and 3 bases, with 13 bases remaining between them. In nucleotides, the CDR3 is TGTGCCAGCAGCTTAGACACGTGGCGCGGCTATAATTCACCCCTCCACTTT. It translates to CASSLDTWRGYNSPLHF. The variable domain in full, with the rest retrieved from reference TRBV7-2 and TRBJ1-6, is GAGVSQSPSNKVTEKGKDVELRCDPISGHTALYWYRQSLGQGLEFLIYFQGNSAPDKSGLPSDRFSAERTGGSVSTLTIQRTQQEDSAVYLCASSLDTWRGYNSPLHFGNGTRLTVT.

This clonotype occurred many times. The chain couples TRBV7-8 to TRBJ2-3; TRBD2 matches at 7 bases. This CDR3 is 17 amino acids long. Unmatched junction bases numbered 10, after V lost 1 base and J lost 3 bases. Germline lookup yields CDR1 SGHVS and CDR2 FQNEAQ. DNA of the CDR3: TGTGCCAGCAGCTTAGGTTTTACGGGAGGAATGACAGATACGCAGTATTTT. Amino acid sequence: CASSLGFTGGMTDTQYF.

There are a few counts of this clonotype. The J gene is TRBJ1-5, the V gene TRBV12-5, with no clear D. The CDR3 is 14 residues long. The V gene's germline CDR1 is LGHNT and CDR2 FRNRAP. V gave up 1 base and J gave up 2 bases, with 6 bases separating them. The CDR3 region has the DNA TGTGCTAGTGGTTTGGGTTTGGGCAATCAGCCCCAGCATTTT. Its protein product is CASGLGLGNQPQHF.

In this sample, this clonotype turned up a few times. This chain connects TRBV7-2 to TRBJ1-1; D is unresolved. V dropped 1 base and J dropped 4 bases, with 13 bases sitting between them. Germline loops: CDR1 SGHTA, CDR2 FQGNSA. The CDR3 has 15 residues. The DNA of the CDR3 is TGTGCCAGCAGCTTAGTAGGGCAGGCCGGCACTGAAGCTTTCTTT. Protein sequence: CASSLVGQAGTEAFF.

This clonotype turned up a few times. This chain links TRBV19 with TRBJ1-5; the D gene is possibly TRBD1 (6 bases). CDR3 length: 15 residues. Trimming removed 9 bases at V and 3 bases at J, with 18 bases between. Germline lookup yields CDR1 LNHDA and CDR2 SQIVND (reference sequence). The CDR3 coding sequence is TGTGCCAGCCAGATCGACAGGAATGTCAATCAGCCCCAGCATTTT. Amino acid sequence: CASQIDRNVNQPQHF.

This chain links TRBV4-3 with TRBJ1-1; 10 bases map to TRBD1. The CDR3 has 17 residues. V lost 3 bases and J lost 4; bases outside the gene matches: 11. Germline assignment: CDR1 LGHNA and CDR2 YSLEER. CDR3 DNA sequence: TGCGCCAGCAGCCAGGGTAAACTAAGGACAGGGGGCACTGAAGCTTTCTTT. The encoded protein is CASSQGKLRTGGTEAFF.